The clone carrying this T cell receptor beta chain was seen more than once but under ten times. Its antigen remains unidentified. Germline CDR1 and CDR2: MDHEN and SYDVKM. V was pared by 7 bases and J by 1 base, with 8 bases of the junction left unmatched. This CDR3 spans 17 amino acids. The source of the sample is a study of blood T cells in healthy people across ages. General study results and limits: The fall in TCR beta diversity per million T cells was roughly linear with age. The diversity estimates, figures obtained from one million T cells, were considered underestimates. The donors' CMV status was not determined, possibly confounding changes in expanded clonotypes.

Primed by a sample-barcoded 5' primer and a J-beta primer mix, a second PCR proceeded for 7 to 11 cycles. Each CDR3 protein is one row after TCRdb ran MiXCR on the 5' RACE reads. The table lists roughly 1,500,000 distinct CDR3 sequences, roughly a third of them singletons. Donors ranged from roughly 6 to 90 years old and were healthy Caucasians in Russia. The sequencing sample was made of blood. The sequence came from a woman aged 30 to 39 in good health. The chain links TRBV28 to TRBJ1-5; 12 bases are shared with TRBD1. The CDR3 region is CASTRGQGALSNQPQHF. The CDR3 DNA is TGTGCCAGCACCCGGGGACAGGGGGCTTTGAGCAATCAGCCCCAGCATTTT.